The present entry profiles one T cell receptor (beta chain) with its context. Antigen specificity is unknown. Sequenced material consisted of expressed TCRB transcripts (all of the isolated RNA was reverse transcribed). The data were produced by immunoSEQ multiplex PCR, yet TCRdb's version contains in-frame clones alone and is incomplete. Counted here are hundreds of thousands of clones, 15% to 19% occurring once; the ten biggest clones make up approximately 0.093%. The data originate from a study of beta chain features in type 1 diabetes. At the level of the study: Comparable age, gender and cell yields were observed in patients relative to healthy donors.

Points from the study as a whole: The cDNA sequencing approach could over-represent high-TCR-expressing cells.

The V and J ends lost 0 bases and 0 bases respectively, with 6 bases between them. In germline, CDR1 is SGHRS, CDR2 YFSETQ. The CDR3 runs to 14 residues. This chain joins TRBV5-1 and TRBJ1-2; no firm D call. This TCR was sampled from a man aged 18 to 30 in good health. Material for sequencing was naive CD4+ T cells from blood. CDR3 nucleotide sequence: TGCGCCAGCAGCTTGGTGACAACTAACTATGGCTACACCTTC. It specifies CASSLVTTNYGYTF.